This TCR beta chain was profiled in a study of T cell responses to AZD1222 COVID-19 vaccine. Whole-study findings and limits: Females made up more of the donors, who were largely white British, and clonal diversity may have come out too low.

For this clone: Antigen specificity is unknown.

Whether given at about 4 or about 12 weeks, second doses were pooled. Germline lookup yields CDR1 MDHEN and CDR2 SYDVKM. J gave up 3 bases and V 6 bases, and 2 bases lay outside the gene matches. This CDR3 is built from 13 residues. Sequencing used immunoSEQ multiplex PCR; TCRdb keeps in-frame clones, though not all of them. The repertoire consists of some 100,000 clones, with approximately 90% occurring once and the leading ten covering under 3.5%. The chain uses TRBV28 and TRBJ1-1; 9 nucleotides match TRBD1. This sequence originates from an adult who received the AZD1222 COVID-19 vaccine. The source material was peripheral blood, sampled 28 days after the second AZD1222 dose. The CDR3 sequence: CASRRDRDTEAFF. Here the CDR3 DNA reads TGTGCCAGCAGACGGGACAGGGACACTGAAGCTTTCTTT.